This TCR beta chain emerged from a study of cytomegalovirus exposure and HLA in healthy donors. Participants comprised healthy donors of bone marrow. Donors likely had unrecorded immune exposures despite being nominally healthy when sampled. Study findings and constraints: Sequencing likely caused a cluster of highly shared sequence variants. Most subjects had HLA-A and HLA-B alleles reportedly predicted accurately by TCR beta sequences.

PCR was performed using 60 Vbeta and 13 Jbeta primers. Profiling relied on immunoSEQ multiplex PCR, and the TCRdb table lists in-frame clones only, not all of them. Of about 140,000 clones detected, about 84% appear once; the ten largest clones hold approximately 2.5%. As for this clone: Its antigen is undetermined.

Germline CDR1 reads SGDLS; CDR2 reads YYNGEE. The trim removed 3 bases at V and 1 base at J, leaving 7 bases unmatched. The CDR3 length is 16 residues. This chain joins TRBV9 and TRBJ2-3; 8 bases agree with TRBD1. This clonotype was sampled from a man in his fifties or sixties in good health and CMV-seronegative. Input material: PBMCs. The CDR3 DNA sequence: TGTGCCAGCAGCGCACGGACAGGGTATGGCACAGATACGCAGTATTTT. Its protein is CASSARTGYGTDTQYF.